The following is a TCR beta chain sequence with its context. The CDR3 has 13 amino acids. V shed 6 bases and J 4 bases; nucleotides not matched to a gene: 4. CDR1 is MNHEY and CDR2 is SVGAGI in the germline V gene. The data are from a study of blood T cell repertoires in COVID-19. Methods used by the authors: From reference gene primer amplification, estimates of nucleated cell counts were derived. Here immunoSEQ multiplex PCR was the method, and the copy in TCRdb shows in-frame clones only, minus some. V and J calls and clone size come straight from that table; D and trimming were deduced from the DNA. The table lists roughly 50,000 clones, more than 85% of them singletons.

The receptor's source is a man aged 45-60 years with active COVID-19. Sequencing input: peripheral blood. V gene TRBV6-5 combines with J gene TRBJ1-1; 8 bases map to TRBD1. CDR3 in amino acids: CASRTGQATEAFF. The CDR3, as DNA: TGTGCCAGCAGAACGGGACAGGCCACTGAAGCTTTCTTT.